This T cell receptor (beta chain) emerged from a study of blood T cells in healthy people across ages. Then a second PCR, running about 6 to 11 cycles, was carried out with a sample-barcoded 5' primer and a J-beta primer mix. TCRdb re-derived calls from the 5' RACE reads in MiXCR, one entry per CDR3 protein. The profile shows about 1 million distinct CDR3 sequences, under 30% of them singletons. Germline trimming cut 4 bases from V and 5 bases from J; bases unmatched to any gene: 10. Germline lookup yields CDR1 SGHRS and CDR2 YFSETQ. The CDR3 totals 16 residues. This sample also appeared in a second study, on T cells of mothers and their children.

Sequenced: blood. This TCR was recovered from a girl aged 2 to 9 in good health. The chain is built from TRBV5-1 and TRBJ2-5, with TRBD2 matching over 11 bases. CDR3: CASSLETSGVIETQYF. CDR3 DNA sequence: TGCGCCAGCAGCCTGGAGACTAGCGGGGTGATTGAGACCCAGTACTTC.